This entry lists 30 T cell receptor beta chains sequenced from one sample in a study of cytomegalovirus exposure and HLA in healthy donors. The PCR employed 60 Vbeta primers together with 13 Jbeta primers. The data were produced by immunoSEQ multiplex PCR, yet TCRdb's version contains in-frame clones alone and is incomplete. The sample records about 130,000 clones, approximately 10% being singletons. Material: PBMCs. These receptors were obtained from a woman aged 40 to 50 in good health and CMV-seropositive.

This chain joins TRBV5-1 and TRBJ2-1, with TRBD2 identical over 8 bases. Germline CDR1 reads SGHRS; CDR2 reads YFSETQ. The junction had 6 bases not matched to a gene; V was cut back by 1 base and J by 6 bases. The CDR3 has 15 amino acids. CDR3 bases: TGCGCCAGCAGCTTGCCCGGGGGGGCCCTCAATGAGCAGTTCTTC. Its translation: CASSLPGGALNEQFF.

There are a few counts of this clone. The chain combines TRBV27 with TRBJ2-2; the D gene is possibly TRBD2 (6 bases). V was shortened by 6 bases and J by 6 bases, with 14 bases between the two germline ends. The CDR3 covers 14 residues. From germline, CDR1 is MNHEY and CDR2 SMNVEV (reference sequence). In DNA form, the CDR3 reads TGTGCCAGCAGATTTCTACCGGGGGCCGGGGAGCTGTTTTTT. This gives the protein CASRFLPGAGELFF.

The gene calls are TRBV9 and TRBJ1-1, with TRBD1 matching over 7 bases. The CDR3 length is 15 residues. Germline CDR1 SGDLS, CDR2 YYNGEE. The J segment lost 1 base and the V segment lost 4 bases, leaving 7 bases of the junction unmatched. CDR3 residues: CASSPRQGGNTEAFF. The CDR3, as DNA: TGTGCCAGCAGCCCCAGACAGGGAGGGAACACTGAAGCTTTCTTT.

This chain uses TRBV18 with TRBJ1-2; TRBD1 matches 7 bases. The CDR3 runs 14 residues. CDR1 and CDR2 from the germline V gene are KGHSH and LQKENI. V gave up 4 bases and J gave up 6 bases; unmatched junction bases: 8. The CDR3, as DNA: TGTGCCAGCTCACGAGACAGGGTGGTCGATGGCTACACCTTC. Residues: CASSRDRVVDGYTF.

The chain employs TRBV19 and TRBJ1-2, with a weak D call TRBD1 (5 bases). The CDR3 loop spans 14 amino acids. Germline lookup yields CDR1 LNHDA and CDR2 SQIVND (reference sequence). V shed 1 base and J shed 4 bases, with 10 bases lying between them. The CDR3 coding sequence is TGTGCCAGTAGTATAGTGCCAGGGTCCTATGGCTACACCTTC. Its protein is CASSIVPGSYGYTF.

The rearrangement links TRBV5-8 to TRBJ2-1, with 7 bases identical to TRBD2. V shed 3 bases and J 4 bases; nucleotides not matched to a gene: 13. The germline CDR1 and CDR2 sequences are SGHTS and YDEGEE. CDR3 size: 17 residues. The CDR3 reads CASSYHLSSGHYNEQFF. The CDR3 coding sequence is TGTGCCAGCAGCTATCACTTATCTAGCGGACATTACAATGAGCAGTTCTTC.

The V call is TRBV10-3, the J call TRBJ2-3, with D perhaps matching TRBD1 (6 bases). The V gene lost 6 bases and the J gene lost 1 base, with 11 bases spanning the gap. There are 14 residues in the CDR3. Germline assignment: CDR1 ENHRY and CDR2 SYGVKD. DNA of the CDR3: TGTGCCATCAGCAGGTCAGGGGGCACAGATACGCAGTATTTT. It codes for CAISRSGGTDTQYF.

In its sample, this clone was seen a few times. The V gene is TRBV5-4, the J gene TRBJ2-5; 11 nucleotides agree with TRBD2. The closer fit of TRBJ2-7 to the DNA end suggests the J call may be wrong. Looked up from germline, CDR1 is SGHNT and CDR2 is YYREEE (reference sequence). The CDR3 spans 15 residues. The CDR3 is CASSRLAGGSYEQYF. The CDR3 bases are TGTGCCAGCAGCCGTCTAGCGGGGGGATCCTACGAGCAGTACTTC.

This clone has just a few counts. J is TRBJ2-7 and V is TRBV6-6, with 7 nucleotides matching TRBD1. V was pared by 6 bases and J by 2 bases, with 4 bases of the junction left unmatched. Germline V lookup: CDR1 MNHNY, CDR2 SVGAGI (reference sequence). CDR3 length: 13 residues. The CDR3 here is CASRETGAYEQYF. CDR3 bases: TGTGCCAGCAGAGAAACAGGGGCCTACGAGCAGTACTTC.

This clone has a handful of counts. The chain recombines TRBV7-2 with TRBJ2-7; 13 bases line up with TRBD2. The J segment lost 2 bases and the V segment lost 5 bases, leaving 6 bases of the junction unmatched. Germline V gene sequence: CDR1 SGHTA, CDR2 FQGNSA. The CDR3 has 16 residues. CDR3 nucleotide sequence: TGTGCCAGCAGCGCTAGACTAGCGGGGGGCACCTACGAGCAGTACTTC. The encoded protein is CASSARLAGGTYEQYF.

This clone appeared many times. The V gene is TRBV6-4, the J gene TRBJ2-3; 8 bases map to TRBD1. The V segment lost 3 bases and the J segment 1 base; nucleotides outside the gene matches: 0. Germline V gene data show CDR1 as MRHNA and CDR2 as SNTAGT. The CDR3 totals 14 residues. CDR3 sequence reads: CASSEGQGTDTQYF. In nucleotides, the CDR3 is TGTGCCAGCAGTGAGGGACAGGGCACAGATACGCAGTATTTT.

The chain carries TRBV5-8 and TRBJ1-1; D unclear. V was pared by 4 bases and J by 4 bases, with 11 bases between. The CDR3 has 13 amino acids. CDR1 and CDR2 (germline): SGHTS, YDEGEE. CDR3 bases: TGTGCCAGCAGCCTCTCGGCGGGCACTGAAGCTTTCTTT. Protein: CASSLSAGTEAFF. Combining the CDR3 with reference TRBV5-8 and TRBJ1-1 gives the whole variable domain EAGVTQSPTHLIKTRGQQATLRCSPISGHTSVYWYQQALGLGLQFLLWYDEGEERNRGNFPPRFSGRQFPNYSSELNVNALELEDSALYLCASSLSAGTEAFFGQGTRLTVV.

There are a few counts of this clone. V gene TRBV10-1 combines with J gene TRBJ2-2, with D maybe TRBD1 (5 bases). There are 14 residues in the CDR3. With 6 bases removed from V and 2 bases from J, the gap between germline ends came to 10 bases. Germline values: CDR1 WNHNN, CDR2 SYGVQD (reference sequence). The DNA of the CDR3 is TGCGCCAGCAGCTCTGACAGAAACACCGGGGAGCTGTTTTTT. This codes for CASSSDRNTGELFF.

The chain carries TRBV4-3 and TRBJ1-2, with D maybe TRBD1 (5 bases). CDR3 size: 14 residues. Trimming took 0 bases from V and 8 from J, leaving 13 bases between them. Germline V CDR1 and CDR2: LGHNA, YSLEER. CDR3 nucleotides: TGCGCCAGCAGCCAAGAGGGCGGGGCACGGGGCTACACCTTC. It codes for CASSQEGGARGYTF.

This clone was found a few times. The chain employs TRBV5-6 and TRBJ2-3; TRBD2 is a possible D gene (6 bases). The CDR3 runs to 11 residues. CDR1 is SGHDT and CDR2 is YYEEEE in the germline V gene. The V end lost 7 bases, the J end lost 9 bases, and 12 bases lay between the germline ends. The CDR3 coding sequence is TGTGCCAGCGGTGATGGGGGGACGCAGTATTTT. It is translated as CASGDGGTQYF.

Concerning this clone: The germline gene is not matched at one end of the junction; a read error may be the cause. The CDR3 protein is CSVGGSNQSQHF. The CDR3 DNA is TGCAGCGTTGGAGGCAGCAATCAGTCCCAGCATTTT. The chain joins TRBV29-1 to TRBJ1-5; D call uncertain. The CDR3 runs 12 residues. Germline CDR1 is SQVTM and CDR2 is ANQGSEA.

This clone was detected only a few times. The chain combines TRBV5-1 with TRBJ1-6; D unresolved. From germline, CDR1 is SGHRS and CDR2 YFSETQ. The V end was cut by 0 bases, the J end by 8 bases, with 9 bases between. The CDR3 is 14 residues long. This chain's CDR3 is CASSLGDGDSPLHF. The CDR3 DNA is TGCGCCAGCAGCTTGGGAGATGGTGATTCACCCCTCCACTTT.

This clone was observed a handful of times. V is TRBV6-1 and J is TRBJ2-5; D possibly corresponds to TRBD1 (6 bases). Trimming cost V 0 bases and J 5 bases, with 16 bases left between them. The CDR3 length is 16 residues. Germline V lookup: CDR1 MNHNS, CDR2 SASEGT. The CDR3 bases are TGTGCCAGCAGTGAAGCCATCACAGGGAACTGGGAGACCCAGTACTTC. It specifies CASSEAITGNWETQYF.

The rearrangement uses TRBV4-1 and TRBJ1-2; no clear D gene. The CDR3 covers 14 residues. Trimming pared 0 bases from V and 2 bases from J, leaving 7 bases between. CDR1 and CDR2 from the germline V gene are MGHRA and YSYEKL. The CDR3 DNA is TGCGCCAGCAGCCAAGATGCAAGCAACTATGGCTACACCTTC. Its protein product is CASSQDASNYGYTF.

The V call is TRBV5-6, the J call TRBJ1-1; D gene uncertain. CDR1 is SGHDT and CDR2 is YYEEEE in the germline V gene. This CDR3 is built from 17 residues. The ends were cut back, 3 bases at V and 5 bases at J, with 23 bases in the middle. DNA of the CDR3: TGTGCCAGCAGCTCAGGAAGGCGGCGTAGAGGGATGACTGAAGCTTTCTTT. The encoded protein is CASSSGRRRRGMTEAFF. Supplemented by reference TRBV5-6 and TRBJ1-1, the full variable domain reads DAGVTQSPTHLIKTRGQQVTLRCSPKSGHDTVSWYQQALGQGPQFIFQYYEEEERQRGNFPDRFSGHQFPNYSSELNVNALLLGDSALYLCASSSGRRRRGMTEAFFGQGTRLTVV.

This clone was counted only a few times. The J gene is TRBJ2-2, the V gene TRBV6-5; a weak D match, TRBD2 (5 bases). Germline V gene lookup returns CDR1 MNHEY and CDR2 SVGAGI. V shed 4 bases and J shed 11 bases, with 14 bases lying between them. The CDR3 has 13 residues. CDR3 sequence (DNA): TGTGCCAGCAGTTCAAATCCGGGAACCGAGCTGTTTTTT. This translates into CASSSNPGTELFF.

The chain recombines TRBV5-5 with TRBJ2-5, with TRBD2 matching over 7 bases. Germline V lookup: CDR1 SGHKS, CDR2 YYEKEE (reference sequence). With V trimmed by 3 bases and J by 1 base, 12 bases remained unmatched. The CDR3 loop spans 17 amino acids. The CDR3 nucleotides read TGTGCCAGCAGCTACTCTACCCGACGCGGGGGCCAAGAGACCCAGTACTTC. It encodes CASSYSTRRGGQETQYF. Using reference TRBV5-5 and TRBJ2-5 for the parts outside the CDR3, the full variable domain is DAGVTQSPTHLIKTRGQQVTLRCSPISGHKSVSWYQQVLGQGPQFIFQYYEKEERGRGNFPDRFSARQFPNYSSELNVNALLLGDSALYLCASSYSTRRGGQETQYFGPGTRLLVL.

The chain uses TRBV5-6 and TRBJ1-2; tentatively, D is TRBD1 (6 bases). The V end lost 2 bases, the J end lost 1 base, and 12 bases lay between the germline ends. CDR1 is SGHDT, CDR2 YYEEEE, per germline. CDR3 length equals 15 residues. CDR3 DNA: TGTGCCAGCAGCTTAGGGGGGGAGAGTAACTATGGCTACACCTTC. It codes for CASSLGGESNYGYTF.

The chain carries TRBV14 and TRBJ2-7; TRBD1 is a possible D gene (5 bases). CDR3 length: 15 amino acids. The germline V and J ends were trimmed by 5 bases and 3 bases, with 17 bases remaining between them. Germline V CDR1 and CDR2: SGHDN, FVKESK. CDR3 region: CASSFLDSYYYEQYF. The CDR3 DNA is TGTGCCAGCAGCTTTTTAGACAGCTATTACTACGAGCAGTACTTC. Full variable domain (missing parts from reference TRBV14 and TRBJ2-7): EAGVTQFPSHSVIEKGQTVTLRCDPISGHDNLYWYRRVMGKEIKFLLHFVKESKQDESGMPNNRFLAERTGGTYSTLKVQPAELEDSGVYFCASSFLDSYYYEQYFGPGTRLTVT.

This clone was recorded a few times. The gene calls are TRBV2 and TRBJ2-2, with unresolved D. There are 13 residues in the CDR3. V gave up 0 bases and J gave up 7 bases, with 6 bases separating them. In germline, CDR1 is SNHLY, CDR2 FYNNEI. CDR3 sequence reads: CASSEAPGGELFF. Written as DNA, the CDR3 is TGTGCCAGCAGTGAAGCTCCCGGCGGGGAGCTGTTTTTT.

The table lists this clone with a few counts. The chain carries TRBV28 and TRBJ2-1, with 7 nucleotides matching TRBD1. The CDR3 covers 12 residues. Per germline, CDR1 MDHEN and CDR2 SYDVKM. V dropped 8 bases and J dropped 7; count of bases not matched to a gene: 5. CDR3 protein: CASGLGQNEQFF. CDR3 nucleotides: TGTGCCAGCGGGTTGGGACAGAATGAGCAGTTCTTC.

The gene calls are TRBV19 and TRBJ2-1; D may be TRBD2 (6 bases). The CDR3 runs to 14 residues. The germline gives CDR1 LNHDA, CDR2 SQIVND (reference sequence). The ends were cut back, 6 bases at V and 4 bases at J, with 13 bases in the middle. The DNA for the CDR3 is TGTGCCAGTAGCTGGGGGGAGACTTACAATGAGCAGTTCTTC. Translating gives CASSWGETYNEQFF. The full variable domain, with the rest looked up from reference TRBV19 and TRBJ2-1, is DGGITQSPKYLFRKEGQNVTLSCEQNLNHDAMYWYRQDPGQGLRLIYYSQIVNDFQKGDIAEGYSVSREKKESFPLTVTSAQKNPTAFYLCASSWGETYNEQFFGPGTRLTVL.

The gene calls are TRBV5-1 and TRBJ1-1; weak D call: TRBD1 (6 bases). V was pared by 3 bases and J by 0 bases, with 12 bases between. Germline lookup yields CDR1 SGHRS and CDR2 YFSETQ. CDR3 length equals 15 residues. The CDR3 DNA follows: TGCGCCAGCAGCTCCGCGACAGGAATGAACACTGAAGCTTTCTTT. This gives the protein CASSSATGMNTEAFF.

This clone was seen a few times. The rearrangement joins TRBV6-5 to TRBJ1-5; D might be TRBD1 (6 bases). Deletions cut 4 bases from V and 7 bases from J, with 14 bases between. The CDR3 has 14 residues. The germline V gene has CDR1 MNHEY and CDR2 SVGAGI. The CDR3 sequence is CASSLQGPKQPQHF. The CDR3 nucleotides read TGTGCCAGCAGTTTACAGGGTCCCAAGCAGCCCCAGCATTTT.

The chain links TRBV5-1 to TRBJ1-6, with a weak D call TRBD1 (5 bases). Germline loops: CDR1 SGHRS, CDR2 YFSETQ. The CDR3 has 12 amino acids. V lost 3 bases and J 11 bases, leaving 9 bases between the germline ends. CDR3 loop: CASSSGGAPLHF. In DNA, the CDR3 is TGCGCCAGCAGCTCGGGGGGAGCACCCCTCCACTTT.